This T cell receptor beta chain was identified during a study of T cells in Graves' hyperthyroidism and ophthalmopathy. There are many counts of this clonotype. Diagnosis relied on clinical symptoms, serum thyroxine and TRAb, thyroid ultrasound and orbital computed tomography. TCR beta CDR3 sequences were amplified from RNA transcripts. First-round RT-PCR with HTBI primers amplified the TCR CDR3 region. TCRdb passed the multiplex PCR reads through MiXCR, listing each CDR3 protein once. The top ten hold around 44% of the sample, which has more than 500,000 distinct CDR3 sequences, around 50% seen once. V shed 2 bases, J shed 3 bases, and the junction held 3 bases outside the gene matches. The CDR3 is made up of 14 amino acids.

Specimen: peripheral blood or thyroid tissue (not recorded which). The receptor comes from an adult woman with Graves' disease, either hyperthyroidism or ophthalmopathy (not recorded which). This chain connects TRBV12-3 or TRBV12-4 to TRBJ2-7; 8 bases map to TRBD2. The CDR3 reads CASSLSGRVYEQYF. DNA of the CDR3: TGTGCCAGCAGTTTATCCGGGAGGGTCTACGAGCAGTACTTC.